The entry that follows covers one T cell receptor (beta chain) sequence. Original handling: Amplification of reference gene primers provided the estimated nucleated cell counts. Profiling relied on immunoSEQ multiplex PCR, and the TCRdb table lists in-frame clones only, not all of them. V and J calls and clone size are given by that table; D and trimming were obtained from the DNA. Of approximately 200,000 clones in the sample, more than 65% are singletons; the top ten hold around 2.7%. These data belong to a study of blood T cell repertoires in COVID-19. Overall study: PBMCs, B-cell-depleted T cells, or T cells provided the cDNA or gDNA that made up the material.

The CDR3 totals 14 residues. Per germline, CDR1 GTSNPN and CDR2 SVGIG (reference sequence). The V gene lost 2 bases and the J gene lost 0 bases, with 10 bases spanning the gap. Material: peripheral blood. This sequence originates from a woman aged 25-40 years who had recovered from COVID-19. The rearrangement links TRBV30 to TRBJ1-2; D is unresolved. DNA of the CDR3: TGTGCCTGGAGTATGACTGGCTCTAACTATGGCTACACCTTC. Its translation is CAWSMTGSNYGYTF. The complete variable domain, with remaining parts taken from reference TRBV30 and TRBJ1-2, reads SQTIHQWPATLVQPVGSPLSLECTVEGTSNPNLYWYRQAAGRGLQLLFYSVGIGQISSEVPQNLSASRPQDRQFILSSKKLLLSDSGFYLCAWSMTGSNYGYTFGSGTRLTVV.